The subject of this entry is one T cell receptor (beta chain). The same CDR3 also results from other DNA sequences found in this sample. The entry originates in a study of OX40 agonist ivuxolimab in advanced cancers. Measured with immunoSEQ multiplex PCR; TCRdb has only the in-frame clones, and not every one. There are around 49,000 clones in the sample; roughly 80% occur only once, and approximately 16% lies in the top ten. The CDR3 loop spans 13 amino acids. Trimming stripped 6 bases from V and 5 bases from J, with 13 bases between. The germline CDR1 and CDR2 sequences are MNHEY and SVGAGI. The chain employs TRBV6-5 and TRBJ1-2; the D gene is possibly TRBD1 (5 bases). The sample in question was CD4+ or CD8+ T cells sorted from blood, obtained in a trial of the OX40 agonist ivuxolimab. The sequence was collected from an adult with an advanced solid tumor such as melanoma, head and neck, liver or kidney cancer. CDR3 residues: CASRSGKGYGYTF. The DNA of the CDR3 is TGTGCCAGCAGATCAGGGAAAGGTTATGGCTACACCTTC.